The rows below give T cell receptor beta chains drawn from one sample of a study of T-cell memory formation after mild COVID-19. TCRdb itself ran the 5' RACE reads through MiXCR, one entry per CDR3 protein. Counted here are 450,000 to 650,000 distinct CDR3 sequences, about a sixth occurring once; the ten biggest clones make up about 12%. Sequenced input: PBMCs or a T cell subset sorted from them (not recorded which). All receptors derive from an adult woman who had mild COVID-19 (a few samples of this study predate the infection). Cell type and time point are not known. Each CDR3 is given with its conserved first and last residue. A D gene is named only where the DNA matches it firmly. Where a row states a size, it is once, few, many or the class of an expanded clone; other rows omit it.

abundance,j_gene,v_gene,d_gene,CDR3nt,CDR3aa
few,TRBJ2-7,TRBV30,-,TGTGCCTGGACCCCAGACAGATCCTACGAGCAGTACTTC,CAWTPDRSYEQYF
few,TRBJ2-7,TRBV25-1,-,TGTGCCAGCACCTCAAAAGGAGCGCCATGCTACGAGCAGTACTTC,CASTSKGAPCYEQYF
-,TRBJ2-2,TRBV6-2/TRBV6-3,-,TGTGCCAGCAGACGCCACACCGGGGAGCTGTTTTTT,CASRRHTGELFF
few,TRBJ2-1,TRBV20-1,TRBD2,TGCAGTGCTAGATCGGGACTAGCGGGCGGAGAGCAGTTCTTC,CSARSGLAGGEQFF
few,TRBJ2-7,TRBV20-1,TRBD1,TGCAGTGCTCCAGGGACAGACCCCTACGAGCAGTACTTC,CSAPGTDPYEQYF
few,TRBJ2-1,TRBV29-1,TRBD2,TGCAGCGTTGATCTAGCGGGAGAGGACAATGAGCAGTTCTTC,CSVDLAGEDNEQFF
few,TRBJ2-5,TRBV25-1,-,TGTGCCAGCAGTGAACGGGCTAGGTTAGAGACCCAGTACTTC,CASSERARLETQYF
few,TRBJ1-1,TRBV30,-,TGTGCCTGGAGTGCCAGGACTTCTTCTCGCAGGAACACTGAAGCTTTCTTT,CAWSARTSSRRNTEAFF
few,TRBJ2-4,TRBV4-3,TRBD1,TGCGCCAGCAGCCAAGACTCAGGACAGGGAGTCATTCAGTACTTC,CASSQDSGQGVIQYF
few,TRBJ2-5,TRBV7-6,-,TGTGCCAGCACCAGGCTTAGGTCCAGCCATGAAACCCAAGAGACCCAGTACTTC,CASTRLRSSHETQETQYF
few,TRBJ2-7,TRBV5-1,TRBD1,TGCGCCAGCAGCAAATACAGGGGGGACTACGAGCAGTACTTC,CASSKYRGDYEQYF
-,TRBJ1-1,TRBV18,-,TGTGCCAGCTCACCACGCCAGGACAACACTGAAGCTTTCTTT,CASSPRQDNTEAFF
-,TRBJ1-6,TRBV10-3,-,TGTGCCATCCGCGGGACCGATGACTCACCCCTCCACTTT,CAIRGTDDSPLHF
few,TRBJ2-7,TRBV7-2,TRBD2,TGTGCCAGCAGCTTAGCGCGGGGGTGGGGCTCCTACGAGCAGTACTTC,CASSLARGWGSYEQYF
few,TRBJ1-5,TRBV7-8,-,TGTGCCAGCAGAGAGACAGGCAGCAATCAGCCCCAGCATTTT,CASRETGSNQPQHF
-,TRBJ2-5,TRBV12-3/TRBV12-4,TRBD2,TGTGCCAGCAGCACCGCCGGACTAGCGGTCGAAGAGACCCAGTACTTC,CASSTAGLAVEETQYF
-,TRBJ2-1,TRBV9,-,TGTGCCAGCAATCAGGGGGGCTCCTACAATGAGCAGTTCTTC,CASNQGGSYNEQFF
few,TRBJ2-7,TRBV13,-,TGTGCCAGTACCCTTCAAGGGGGGATAGGTGGCGAGCAGTACTTC,CASTLQGGIGGEQYF
-,TRBJ2-3,TRBV29-1,TRBD1,TGCAGCGTTGAAGATCGGTACAGGGGGATCCCAGATACGCAGTATTTT,CSVEDRYRGIPDTQYF
-,TRBJ1-2,TRBV4-1,-,TGCGCCAGCAGCCAGGGGTCTGGGAGGCGGCTAGAGGGCTACACCTTC,CASSQGSGRRLEGYTF
few,TRBJ2-2,TRBV29-1,TRBD2,TGCAGCGTGAGGGGACTAGCGGAGAACACCGGGGAGCTGTTTTTT,CSVRGLAENTGELFF
few,TRBJ2-2,TRBV7-2,-,TGTGCCAGCAGCTTAGACCCAGGGACCGGGGAGCTGTTTTTT,CASSLDPGTGELFF
many,TRBJ2-1,TRBV5-4,TRBD2,TGTGCCAGCAGCCCCGGGACTAGCGGGAACAATGAGCAGTTCTTC,CASSPGTSGNNEQFF
few,TRBJ2-5,TRBV7-7,TRBD2,TGTGCCAGCAGCTTAGGCCTCGTAACAGCGGGGGCATCAGAGACCCAGTACTTC,CASSLGLVTAGASETQYF
many,TRBJ1-1,TRBV3-1,-,TGTGCCAGCAGCCAAGACCAGGGGAACACTGAAGCTTTCTTT,CASSQDQGNTEAFF
few,TRBJ2-7,TRBV28,-,TGTGCCAGCAGTCCCCCGCGGGGGACAGCGATCCACGAGCAGTACTTC,CASSPPRGTAIHEQYF
few,TRBJ1-1,TRBV12-5,-,TGTGCTAGTGGTTTTAGGGGTTTCTTT,CASGFRGFF
-,TRBJ2-2,TRBV20-1,TRBD1,TGCAGTGCTAGAACAGGGGGCTCGGCCGGGGAGCTGTTTTTT,CSARTGGSAGELFF
-,TRBJ1-2,TRBV7-9,TRBD1,TGTGCCAGCAGCTTGGCGGGACAGTATAACTATGGCTACACCTTC,CASSLAGQYNYGYTF
once,TRBJ1-5,TRBV2,TRBD1,TGTGCCAGCAGTGAAAGGGGGCGAGGGCCCCAGCATTTT,CASSERGRGPQHF
few,TRBJ2-5,TRBV7-3,-,TGTGCCAGCAGCCCCCTGGGTAGGGCAGAGACCCAGTACTTC,CASSPLGRAETQYF